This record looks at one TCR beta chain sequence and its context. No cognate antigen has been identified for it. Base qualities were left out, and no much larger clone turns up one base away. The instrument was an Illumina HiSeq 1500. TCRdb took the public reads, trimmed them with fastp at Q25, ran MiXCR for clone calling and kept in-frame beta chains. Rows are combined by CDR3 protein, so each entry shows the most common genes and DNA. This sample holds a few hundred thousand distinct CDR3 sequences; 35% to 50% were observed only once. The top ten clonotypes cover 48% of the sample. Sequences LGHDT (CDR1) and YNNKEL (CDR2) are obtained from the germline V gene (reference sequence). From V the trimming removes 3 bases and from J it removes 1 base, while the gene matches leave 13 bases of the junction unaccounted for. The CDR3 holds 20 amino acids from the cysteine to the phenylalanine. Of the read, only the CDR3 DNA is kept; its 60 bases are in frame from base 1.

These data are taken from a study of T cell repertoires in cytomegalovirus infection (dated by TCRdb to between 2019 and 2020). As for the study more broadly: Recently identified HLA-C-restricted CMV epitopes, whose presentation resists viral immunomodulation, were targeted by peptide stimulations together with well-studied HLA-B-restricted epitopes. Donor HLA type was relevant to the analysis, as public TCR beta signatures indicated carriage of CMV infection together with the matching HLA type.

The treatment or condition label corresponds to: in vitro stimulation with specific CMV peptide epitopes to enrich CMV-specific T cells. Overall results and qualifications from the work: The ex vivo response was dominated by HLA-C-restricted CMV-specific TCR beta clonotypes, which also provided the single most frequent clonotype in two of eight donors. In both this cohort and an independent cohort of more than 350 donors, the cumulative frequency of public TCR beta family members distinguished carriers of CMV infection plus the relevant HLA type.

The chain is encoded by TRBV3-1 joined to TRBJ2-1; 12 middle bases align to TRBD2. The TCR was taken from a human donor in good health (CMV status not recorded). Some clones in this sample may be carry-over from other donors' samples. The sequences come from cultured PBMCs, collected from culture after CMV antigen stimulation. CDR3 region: CASSHRLAGDSGVSYNEQFF. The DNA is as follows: TGTGCCAGCAGCCACAGACTAGCGGGGGATTCAGGTGTGTCCTACAATGAGCAGTTCTTC.